This is a list of T cell receptor beta chains from one sample in a study of cytomegalovirus exposure and HLA in healthy donors. Profiled with immunoSEQ multiplex PCR; TCRdb holds only in-frame clones, not every one. Among 150,000 to 200,000 clones listed, roughly 85% were seen once. The material sequenced was PBMCs. The receptors shown here come from a man between 18 and 35 years old in good health and CMV-seropositive. Both conserved end residues are part of each CDR3. The order of the fields is D gene, clone size, V gene, CDR3 length, J gene, CDR3 DNA, CDR3 protein. D genes are given only for firm matches. Clone size is not always given. Where it is, it says once, few, many or a class for expanded clones.

>NA|NA|TRBV27|14|TRBJ2-1
TGTGCCAGCAGTTTGGCGGACTCCTACAATGAGCAGTTCTTC
CASSLADSYNEQFF
>NA|NA|TRBV6-5|15|TRBJ1-5
TGTGCCAGCAGTGCCGTGGGGGGGAGCAATCAGCCCCAGCATTTT
CASSAVGGSNQPQHF
>NA|once|TRBV5-6|14|TRBJ2-3
TGTGCCAGCAGCTTGGGTGGACAGAGGGATACGCAGTATTTT
CASSLGGQRDTQYF
>NA|NA|TRBV5-4|15|TRBJ2-3
TGTGCCAGCAGCCACAGGGGGAGGGCAACAGATACGCAGTATTTT
CASSHRGRATDTQYF
>NA|NA|TRBV6-6|16|TRBJ1-4
TGTGCCAGCAGCCACCGGGGTGTAGTGGCGGATGAAAAACTGTTTTTT
CASSHRGVVADEKLFF
>TRBD2|NA|TRBV7-8|15|TRBJ2-1
TGTGCCAGCAGCTTCCGGGAGGGGGGCTACAATGAGCAGTTCTTC
CASSFREGGYNEQFF
>TRBD2|NA|TRBV11-2|15|TRBJ2-7
TGTGCCAGCAGGACAACTAGCGGAAGCCCCTACGAGCAGTACTTC
CASRTTSGSPYEQYF
>NA|NA|TRBV4-1|16|TRBJ2-2
TGCGCCAGCAGCCTAAACCCGGACAGGAACACCGGGGAGCTGTTTTTT
CASSLNPDRNTGELFF
>NA|NA|TRBV9|12|TRBJ2-2
TGTGCCAGCAGTGGGACTTTTCAGGAGCTGTTTTTT
CASSGTFQELFF
>NA|NA|TRBV5-6|14|TRBJ1-1
TGTGCCAGCAGCTGGACCCAGGGGTGGACTGAAGCTTTCTTT
CASSWTQGWTEAFF
>TRBD1|NA|TRBV9|16|TRBJ1-4
TGTGCCAGCAGCCTCGGGACAGGGACTTATGGTGAAAAACTGTTTTTT
CASSLGTGTYGEKLFF
>NA|NA|TRBV7-9|16|TRBJ1-3
TGTGCCAGCAGCTCCCTAGAAAAGGATAGTGGAAACACCATATATTTT
CASSSLEKDSGNTIYF
>NA|NA|TRBV6-1|15|TRBJ2-1
TGTGCCAGCAGTGAATATGGAGGGTCGGACGGTAAGCAGTTCTTC
CASSEYGGSDGKQFF
>TRBD1|NA|TRBV30|14|TRBJ1-3
TGTGCCTGGAGTGCGGGGACAGGGGGAAACACCATATATTTT
CAWSAGTGGNTIYF
>NA|NA|TRBV6-5|12|TRBJ1-6
TGTGCCAGCAGTTACTCCGATTCACCCCTCCACTTT
CASSYSDSPLHF
>NA|NA|TRBV10-2|16|TRBJ1-5
TGCGCCAGCAGTGTTTCGAGGTTAGGATACAATCAGCCCCAGCATTTT
CASSVSRLGYNQPQHF
>TRBD1|NA|TRBV5-1|15|TRBJ1-2
TGCGCCAGCAGCTTGGGACCGACAGGGGGGAATGGCTACACCTTC
CASSLGPTGGNGYTF
>NA|NA|TRBV2|14|TRBJ2-5
TGTGCCAGCAGTGAAGCCCTTATCCGGGAGACCCAGTACTTC
CASSEALIRETQYF
>TRBD2|NA|TRBV2|14|TRBJ2-1
TGTGCCAGCCAAAGGGGACTAGCGTTGAATGAGCAGTTCTTC
CASQRGLALNEQFF
>TRBD2|NA|TRBV5-6|17|TRBJ2-1
TGTGCCAGCAGCCTGAGTCCCAGCGGGAGATACGTTAATGAGCAGTTCTTC
CASSLSPSGRYVNEQFF
>NA|NA|TRBV6-6|14|TRBJ2-2
TGTGCCAGCAGTTACTCGAGCGACACCGGGGAGCTGTTTTTT
CASSYSSDTGELFF
>TRBD1|NA|TRBV28|15|TRBJ2-5
TGTGCCAGCAGTTCCCGGGACAGGGGGCGAGAGACCCAGTACTTC
CASSSRDRGRETQYF